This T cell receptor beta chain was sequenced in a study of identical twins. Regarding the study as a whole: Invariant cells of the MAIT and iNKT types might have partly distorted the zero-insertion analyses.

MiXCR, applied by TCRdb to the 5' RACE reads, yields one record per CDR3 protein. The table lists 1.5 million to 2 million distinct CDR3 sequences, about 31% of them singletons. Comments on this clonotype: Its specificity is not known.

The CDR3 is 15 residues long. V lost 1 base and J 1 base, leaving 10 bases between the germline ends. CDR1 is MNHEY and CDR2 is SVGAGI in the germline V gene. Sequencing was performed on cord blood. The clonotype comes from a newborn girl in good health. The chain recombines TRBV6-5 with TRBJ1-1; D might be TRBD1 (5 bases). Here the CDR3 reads CASSYWGSGNTEAFF. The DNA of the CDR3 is TGTGCCAGCAGTTACTGGGGCTCAGGGAACACTGAAGCTTTCTTT.